This passage covers 26 T cell receptor beta chains from one sample sequenced in a study of T cells after yellow fever vaccination (dated by TCRdb to the late 2010s). The method was 5' RACE. The sequencer was an Illumina HiSeq 2500. The raw public data were reprocessed by TCRdb itself: fastp quality trimming at Q25, MiXCR clonotype calling, in-frame beta chains only. Duplicate CDR3 protein sequences are folded into a single record with the most common DNA and genes. This sample is represented by 360,000 or so distinct CDR3 sequences; under 14% of them were singletons. The top ten clones comprise less than 20% of the sample. The treatment or condition tag for this specimen amounts to: live attenuated yellow fever vaccine strain. The material sequenced was PBMCs, taken on the day of the first yellow fever vaccination. The receptors shown here come from a man younger than 35 who received the YFV17D yellow fever vaccine.

The rearrangement joins TRBV6-2 or TRBV6-3 to TRBJ1-5; TRBD1 might be the D (6 bases). The germline V and J ends were trimmed by 2 bases and 4 bases, with 15 bases remaining between them. The CDR3 consists of 16 residues. Germline V CDR1 and CDR2: MNHEY, SVGEGT. CDR3 in DNA: TGTGCCAGCAGTTACGACGGCGGGGGCGGTAATCAGCCCCAGCATTTT. Translating it yields CASSYDGGGGNQPQHF.

In its sample, this clonotype was seen a few times. The chain combines TRBV11-1 with TRBJ1-5; the match to TRBD1 covers 8 bases. With V trimmed by 5 bases and J by 2 bases, 20 bases remained unmatched. Looked up from germline, CDR1 is SGHAT and CDR2 is FQDESV (reference sequence). This CDR3 has 20 amino acids. The CDR3 loop is CASSHSLLVGRGLGNQPQHF. In DNA, the CDR3 is TGTGCCAGCAGCCACTCTCTACTGGTAGGCAGGGGGCTAGGCAATCAGCCCCAGCATTTT.

This sequence joins TRBV4-2 and TRBJ1-2; possible D gene TRBD1, 6 bases. The V gene's germline CDR1 is LGHNA and CDR2 YNFKEQ. The V gene lost 1 base and the J gene lost 6 bases, with 18 bases spanning the gap. This CDR3 has 16 residues. The CDR3 DNA sequence: TGTGCCAGCAGCCAAGTTGATTCGGGGGGCGGGGATGGCTACACCTTC. Translation: CASSQVDSGGGDGYTF.

J is TRBJ1-1 and V is TRBV9; D gene uncertain. Germline loops: CDR1 SGDLS, CDR2 YYNGEE. CDR3 size: 13 residues. The germline V and J ends were trimmed by 5 bases and 5 bases, with 13 bases remaining between them. This CDR3 is CASSELGITEAFF. The CDR3 DNA follows: TGTGCCAGCAGTGAGCTGGGTATAACTGAAGCTTTCTTT.

This clonotype was counted only a few times. The V call is TRBV4-3, the J call TRBJ2-2, with D perhaps TRBD2 (6 bases). The CDR3 extends over 13 amino acids. V was pared by 3 bases and J by 7 bases, with 9 bases between. The germline gives CDR1 LGHNA, CDR2 YSLEER. The CDR3 protein is CASSQRRVGELFF. In DNA form, the CDR3 reads TGCGCCAGCAGCCAGAGGAGGGTCGGGGAGCTGTTTTTT.

The genes are TRBV10-2 and TRBJ2-3; D is unclear. This CDR3 is built from 14 residues. V gave up 11 bases and J gave up 0 bases, with 15 bases separating them. CDR1 and CDR2 (germline): WSHSY, SAAADI. This chain's CDR3 is CACVPGRSTDTQYF. The CDR3 DNA follows: TGCGCCTGCGTCCCGGGCCGAAGCACAGATACGCAGTATTTT.

The chain is built from TRBV18 and TRBJ2-1; no clear D gene. Deletions cut 8 bases from V and 5 bases from J, with 7 bases between. This CDR3 is 11 amino acids long. Germline assignment: CDR1 KGHSH and CDR2 LQKENI. CDR3 nucleotide sequence: TGTGCCAGCACCAGGAACAATGAGCAGTTCTTC. Protein: CASTRNNEQFF.

This chain links TRBV7-2 with TRBJ1-2, with 7 bases matching TRBD1. Germline CDR1 SGHTA, CDR2 FQGNSA. V lost 3 bases and J lost 8; bases outside the gene matches: 3. This CDR3 has 12 amino acids. The CDR3 here is CASSLDRIGYTF. In DNA form, the CDR3 reads TGTGCCAGCAGCTTGGACAGGATAGGCTACACCTTC.

Only a few counts were recorded for this clonotype. The chain employs TRBV6-1 and TRBJ2-1, with 13 nucleotides matching TRBD2. CDR3 length equals 16 residues. CDR1 MNHNS and CDR2 SASEGT come from the germline V gene. J lost 5 bases, V lost 4 bases, and 5 bases had no gene match. The DNA of the CDR3 is TGTGCCAGCAGTGCCAGGACTAGCGGGGGAGACAATGAGCAGTTCTTC. This gives the protein CASSARTSGGDNEQFF.

V is TRBV6-2 or TRBV6-3 and J is TRBJ2-1; tentatively, D is TRBD1 (6 bases). This CDR3 has 15 amino acids. Germline CDR1 and CDR2: MNHEY and SVGEGT. With 6 bases removed from V and 0 bases from J, the gap between germline ends came to 12 bases. CDR3 bases: TGTGCCAGCAGCTCCACAGGGTACTCCTACAATGAGCAGTTCTTC. The encoded protein is CASSSTGYSYNEQFF.

This clonotype showed up just a few times. V is TRBV6-5 and J is TRBJ1-1; D may be TRBD1 (5 bases). V was clipped by 2 bases and J by 1 base, with 11 bases between them. Germline V gene lookup returns CDR1 MNHEY and CDR2 SVGAGI. The CDR3 is 15 amino acids. Here the CDR3 DNA reads TGTGCCAGCAGTTACGGGGGGTCCCAGAACACTGAAGCTTTCTTT. It codes for CASSYGGSQNTEAFF.

This clonotype has a handful of counts. The germline gene is not matched at one end of the junction; a read error may be the cause. The chain joins TRBV20-1 to TRBJ2-7, with D possibly called TRBD1 or TRBD2 (5 bases each). The CDR3 has 12 amino acids. Germline CDR1 DFQATT, CDR2 SNEGSKA (reference sequence). As DNA, the CDR3 is TGCAGTGCTGGAGACCGGGGCCGGGAGCAGTACTTC. This translates into CSAGDRGREQYF.

V is TRBV7-9 and J is TRBJ2-1; D is unresolved. Germline V gives CDR1 SEHNR, CDR2 FQNEAQ (reference sequence). V was shortened by 4 bases and J by 10 bases, with 8 bases between the two germline ends. The CDR3 spans 11 residues. The CDR3 DNA sequence: TGTGCCAGCAGCTCCGGTTCGGAGCAGTTCTTC. It codes for CASSSGSEQFF. Using reference TRBV7-9 and TRBJ2-1 for the parts outside the CDR3, the full variable domain is DTGVSQNPRHKITKRGQNVTFRCDPISEHNRLYWYRQTLGQGPEFLTYFQNEAQLEKSRLLSDRFSAERPKGSFSTLEIQRTEQGDSAMYLCASSSGSEQFFGPGTRLTVL.

V is TRBV6-2 or TRBV6-3 and J is TRBJ1-1; D might be TRBD1 (6 bases). With 2 bases removed from V and 5 bases from J, the gap between germline ends came to 9 bases. From germline, CDR1 is MNHEY and CDR2 SVGEGT. This CDR3 has 13 residues. Here the CDR3 DNA reads TGTGCCAGCAGTTACCAACAGGGAACTGAAGCTTTCTTT. Its translation: CASSYQQGTEAFF.

This clonotype was detected only a few times. The CDR3: CAIYWDLQETQYF. The CDR3 nucleotides are TGTGCCATCTATTGGGATTTGCAAGAGACCCAGTACTTC. The rearrangement joins TRBV10-3 to TRBJ2-5; D gene unclear. Per germline, CDR1 ENHRY and CDR2 SYGVKD. This CDR3 comprises 13 residues. V was cut by 8 bases and J by 2 bases, with 12 bases left in between.

This clonotype came up a few times. The genes are TRBV7-2 and TRBJ1-2; a possible D gene is TRBD1 (5 bases). The length of the CDR3 is 13 residues. CDR1 and CDR2 from the germline V gene are SGHTA and FQGNSA. V was trimmed by 1 base and J by 8 bases, leaving 11 bases between them. The CDR3 DNA reads as TGTGCCAGCAGCTTAGGAACGCAGGGCGGCTACACCTTC. It encodes CASSLGTQGGYTF.

This clonotype was found a few times. The chain carries TRBV6-5 and TRBJ1-1, with a weak D call TRBD1 (5 bases). With 2 bases removed from V and 7 bases from J, the gap between germline ends came to 17 bases. Germline-derived CDR1 and CDR2 are MNHEY and SVGAGI. This CDR3 has 15 amino acids. The CDR3 sequence is CASSYLSDLRGEAFF. In nucleotides, the CDR3 is TGTGCCAGCAGTTACCTATCTGACCTGAGGGGTGAAGCTTTCTTT.

This clonotype was observed many times. The chain carries TRBV6-5 and TRBJ1-5, with D possibly being TRBD1 (5 bases). The ends were cut back, 2 bases at V and 0 bases at J, with 5 bases in the middle. The CDR3 is made up of 14 amino acids. Germline V gene data show CDR1 as MNHEY and CDR2 as SVGAGI. The CDR3 DNA sequence: TGTGCCAGCAGTTACGGGGGTAGCAATCAGCCCCAGCATTTT. It yields the protein CASSYGGSNQPQHF.

This clonotype was seen many times. The V and J genes are TRBV14 and TRBJ1-5; unclear D gene. This CDR3 region has 13 residues. Germline CDR1 is SGHDN and CDR2 is FVKESK. The V end lost 0 bases, the J end lost 4 bases, and 4 bases lay between the germline ends. The CDR3 is CASSQDSNQPQHF. CDR3 DNA sequence: TGTGCCAGCAGCCAAGATTCAAATCAGCCCCAGCATTTT. Full variable domain (rest looked up from reference TRBV14 and TRBJ1-5): EAGVTQFPSHSVIEKGQTVTLRCDPISGHDNLYWYRRVMGKEIKFLLHFVKESKQDESGMPNNRFLAERTGGTYSTLKVQPAELEDSGVYFCASSQDSNQPQHFGDGTRLSIL.

The chain employs TRBV3-1 and TRBJ2-5; 13 nucleotides align to TRBD2. The CDR3 covers 18 residues. CDR1 is LGHDT and CDR2 is YNNKEL in the germline V gene (reference sequence). V lost 7 bases and J lost 7; bases outside the gene matches: 18. The CDR3 spells CASTPDPGLAGQRGTQYF. Here the CDR3 DNA reads TGTGCCAGCACTCCCGACCCGGGACTAGCGGGGCAAAGAGGGACCCAGTACTTC.

This clonotype has more than one count but fewer than ten. This rearrangement joins TRBV20-1 to TRBJ2-5; D is unclear. Germline V gene sequence: CDR1 DFQATT, CDR2 SNEGSKA (reference sequence). The CDR3 has 14 amino acids. The ends were cut back, 3 bases at V and 2 bases at J, with 13 bases in the middle. The CDR3 nucleotides are TGCAGTGCTAGGGTTCGCATACAACAAGAGACCCAGTACTTC. Translating gives CSARVRIQQETQYF.

This clonotype has only a few counts. The chain employs TRBV19 and TRBJ2-3; TRBD2 matches 12 bases. V was pared by 6 bases and J by 1 base, with 5 bases of the junction left unmatched. Germline CDR1 reads LNHDA; CDR2 reads SQIVND (reference sequence). The length of the CDR3 is 16 residues. Written as DNA, the CDR3 is TGTGCCAGTAGCATACTAGCGGGGGGCCGCACAGATACGCAGTATTTT. Its protein is CASSILAGGRTDTQYF.

This clonotype was found a few times. The chain has TRBV7-2 and TRBJ2-3, with 9 nucleotides matching TRBD2. Germline V gives CDR1 SGHTA, CDR2 FQGNSA. The CDR3 is 15 residues long. Germline trimming cut 5 bases from V and 6 bases from J; bases unmatched to any gene: 9. This CDR3 reads CASSAQGLASDTQYF. In DNA, the CDR3 is TGTGCCAGCAGCGCTCAGGGACTAGCAAGTGATACGCAGTATTTT. Supplemented by reference TRBV7-2 and TRBJ2-3, the full variable domain reads GAGVSQSPSNKVTEKGKDVELRCDPISGHTALYWYRQSLGQGLEFLIYFQGNSAPDKSGLPSDRFSAERTGGSVSTLTIQRTQQEDSAVYLCASSAQGLASDTQYFGPGTRLTVL.

This clonotype was recorded a few times. The gene calls are TRBV6-2 or TRBV6-3 and TRBJ2-1; perhaps TRBD2 as D (5 bases). The germline V gene encodes CDR1 MNHEY and CDR2 SVGEGT. Trimming removed 8 bases from V and 2 bases from J, with 10 bases in between. CDR3 length: 13 amino acids. CDR3 sequence (DNA): TGTGCCAGCGGATCCGGGGCCTACAATGAGCAGTTCTTC. It yields the protein CASGSGAYNEQFF.

This clonotype was counted between two and nine times. The rearrangement uses TRBV6-1 and TRBJ2-2, with D possibly called TRBD1 or TRBD2 (5 bases each). CDR3 size: 15 residues. The V gene lost 7 bases and the J gene lost 0 bases, with 12 bases spanning the gap. Germline V gives CDR1 MNHNS, CDR2 SASEGT. The CDR3 protein is CASTFQGANTGELFF. In nucleotides, the CDR3 is TGTGCCAGCACCTTCCAGGGAGCGAACACCGGGGAGCTGTTTTTT.

The chain couples TRBV7-8 to TRBJ1-1; D might be TRBD1 (6 bases). V lost 8 bases and J 2 bases, leaving 18 bases between the germline ends. This CDR3 contains 15 residues. Germline V CDR1 and CDR2: SGHVS, FQNEAQ. Here the CDR3 DNA reads TGTGCCAGCCGAAACAGGGAGAGCGTCAACACTGAAGCTTTCTTT. This codes for CASRNRESVNTEAFF.